This T cell receptor (beta chain) was sequenced during a study of blood T cell repertoires in COVID-19. As for the study in general: From the United States, Italy and Spain came samples of acute and convalescent COVID-19. PBMCs, B-cell-depleted T cells, or T cells were the source of the cDNA or gDNA that made up the material.

CDR1 and CDR2 (germline): SGDLS, YYNGEE. This CDR3 has 14 amino acids. Trimming removed 4 bases at V and 2 bases at J, with 11 bases between. This clone was counted a single time. How the authors handled the data: Estimated nucleated cell counts came from reference gene primer amplification. Repertoires were generated with immunoSEQ multiplex PCR, while TCRdb's copy carries only in-frame clones and drops some. V, J and clone size were drawn from that table, and D and trimming were deduced from the DNA. The repertoire consists of 200,000 to 250,000 clones, with around 85% occurring once and the leading ten covering 6.2%.

The source material was peripheral blood. This sequence originates from a man in his sixties with acute or convalescent COVID-19. The chain couples TRBV9 to TRBJ2-3; D is perhaps TRBD2 (5 bases). The CDR3 bases are TGTGCCAGCAGCCCCGGACTGCTCACAGATACGCAGTATTTT. As protein: CASSPGLLTDTQYF.